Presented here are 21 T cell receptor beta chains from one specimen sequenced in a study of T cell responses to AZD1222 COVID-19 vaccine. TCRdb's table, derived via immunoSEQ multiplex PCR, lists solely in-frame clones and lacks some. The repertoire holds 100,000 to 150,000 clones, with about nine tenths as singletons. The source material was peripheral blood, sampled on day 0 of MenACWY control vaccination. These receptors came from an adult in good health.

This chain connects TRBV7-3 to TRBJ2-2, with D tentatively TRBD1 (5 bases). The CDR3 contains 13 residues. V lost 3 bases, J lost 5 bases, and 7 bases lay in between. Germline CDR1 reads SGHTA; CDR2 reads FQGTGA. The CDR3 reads CASSFRETGELFF. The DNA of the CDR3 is TGTGCCAGCAGCTTCAGGGAAACCGGGGAGCTGTTTTTT.

The DNA of the CDR3 is TGTGCCTGGACCCCCCAGGGGGCGAACTATGGCTACACCTTC. Translated: CAWTPQGANYGYTF. The chain recombines TRBV30 with TRBJ1-2, with 8 bases fitting TRBD1. Germline CDR1 is GTSNPN and CDR2 is SVGIG (reference sequence). Germline trimming cut 4 bases from V and 2 bases from J; bases unmatched to any gene: 6. This CDR3 has 14 residues.

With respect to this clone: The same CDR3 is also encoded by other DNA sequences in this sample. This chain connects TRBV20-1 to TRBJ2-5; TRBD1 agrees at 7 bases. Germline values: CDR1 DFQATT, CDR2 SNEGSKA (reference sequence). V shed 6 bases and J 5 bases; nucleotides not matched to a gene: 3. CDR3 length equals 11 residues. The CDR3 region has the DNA TGCAGTGCGCCCAGGGGGGAGACCCAGTACTTC. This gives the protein CSAPRGETQYF.

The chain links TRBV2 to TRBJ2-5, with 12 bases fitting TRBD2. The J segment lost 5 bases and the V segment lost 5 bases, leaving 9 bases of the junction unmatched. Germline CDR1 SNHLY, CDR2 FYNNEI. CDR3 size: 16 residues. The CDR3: CASSSGTSGFGETQYF. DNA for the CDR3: TGTGCCAGCAGTTCCGGGACTAGCGGGTTCGGGGAGACCCAGTACTTC. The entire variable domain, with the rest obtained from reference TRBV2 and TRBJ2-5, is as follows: EPEVTQTPSHQVTQMGQEVILRCVPISNHLYFYWYRQILGQKVEFLVSFYNNEISEKSEIFDDQFSVERPDGSNFTLKIRSTKLEDSAMYFCASSSGTSGFGETQYFGPGTRLLVL.

CDR3 sequence reads: CASSSIPGQETQYF. DNA of the CDR3: TGTGCCAGCAGCTCGATCCCGGGGCAAGAGACCCAGTACTTC. The chain is built from TRBV6-5 and TRBJ2-5; possibly TRBD2 for D (5 bases). CDR3 length equals 14 residues. The germline V gene encodes CDR1 MNHEY and CDR2 SVGAGI. V was trimmed by 6 bases and J by 2 bases, leaving 13 bases between them.

In nucleotides, the CDR3 is TGTGCCAGCAGCGTACAACCAGAACTCTACGAGCAGTACTTC. It translates to CASSVQPELYEQYF. The V and J genes are TRBV9 and TRBJ2-7; the D is unclear. Trimming pared 1 base from V and 3 bases from J, leaving 11 bases between. Per the germline V gene, CDR1 is SGDLS and CDR2 is YYNGEE. This CDR3 is built from 14 residues.

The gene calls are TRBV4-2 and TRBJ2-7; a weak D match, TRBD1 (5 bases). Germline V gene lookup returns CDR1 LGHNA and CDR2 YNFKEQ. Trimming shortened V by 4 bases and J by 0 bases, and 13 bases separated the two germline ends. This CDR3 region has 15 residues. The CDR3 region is CASSPRVSDSYEQYF. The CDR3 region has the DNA TGTGCCAGCAGCCCCAGGGTGTCGGACTCCTACGAGCAGTACTTC.

CDR3 amino acids: CASSLTDRGPIRIQYF. In nucleotides, the CDR3 is TGTGCCAGCAGCTTAACAGACAGGGGGCCCATCAGGATCCAGTACTTC. This chain joins TRBV7-3 and TRBJ2-5, with TRBD1 matching 10 bases. Germline trimming cut 0 bases from V and 10 bases from J; bases unmatched to any gene: 11. Looked up from germline, CDR1 is SGHTA and CDR2 is FQGTGA. The CDR3 spans 16 residues.

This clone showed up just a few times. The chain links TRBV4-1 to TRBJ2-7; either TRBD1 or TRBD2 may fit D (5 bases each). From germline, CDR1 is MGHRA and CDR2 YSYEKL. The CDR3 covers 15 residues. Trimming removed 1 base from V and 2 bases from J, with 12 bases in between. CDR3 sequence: CASSQVEGSAYEQYF. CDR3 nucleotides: TGCGCCAGCAGCCAAGTTGAGGGGTCGGCCTACGAGCAGTACTTC.

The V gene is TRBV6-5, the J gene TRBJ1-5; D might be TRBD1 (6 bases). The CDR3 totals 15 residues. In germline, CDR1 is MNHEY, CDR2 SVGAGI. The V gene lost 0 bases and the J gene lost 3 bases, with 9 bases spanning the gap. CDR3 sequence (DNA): TGTGCCAGCAGTTACTCAGGGGGGAACAATCAGCCCCAGCATTTT. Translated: CASSYSGGNNQPQHF.

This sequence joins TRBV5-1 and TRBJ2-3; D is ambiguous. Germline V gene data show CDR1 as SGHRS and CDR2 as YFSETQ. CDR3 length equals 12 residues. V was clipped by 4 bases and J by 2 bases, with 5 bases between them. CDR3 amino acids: CASSGNTDTQYF. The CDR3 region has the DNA TGCGCCAGCAGCGGAAACACAGATACGCAGTATTTT.

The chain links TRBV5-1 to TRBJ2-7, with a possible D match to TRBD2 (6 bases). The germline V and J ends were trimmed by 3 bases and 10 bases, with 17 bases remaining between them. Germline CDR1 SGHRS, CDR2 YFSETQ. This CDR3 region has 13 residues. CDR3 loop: CASSSGGVREQYF. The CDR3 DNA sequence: TGCGCCAGCAGCTCCGGCGGGGTGCGCGAACAGTACTTC.

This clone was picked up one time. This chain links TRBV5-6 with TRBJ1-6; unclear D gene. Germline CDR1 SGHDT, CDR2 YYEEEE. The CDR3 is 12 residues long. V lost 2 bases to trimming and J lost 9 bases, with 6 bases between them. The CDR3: CASSFHFSPLHF. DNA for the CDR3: TGTGCCAGCAGCTTTCATTTTTCACCCCTCCACTTT.

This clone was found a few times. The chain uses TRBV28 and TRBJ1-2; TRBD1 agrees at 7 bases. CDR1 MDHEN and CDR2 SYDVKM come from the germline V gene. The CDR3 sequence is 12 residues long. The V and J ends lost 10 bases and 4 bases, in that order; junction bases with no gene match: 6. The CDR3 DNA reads TGTGCCACCGAGACAGGGAGCTATGGCTACACCTTC. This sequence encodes CATETGSYGYTF.

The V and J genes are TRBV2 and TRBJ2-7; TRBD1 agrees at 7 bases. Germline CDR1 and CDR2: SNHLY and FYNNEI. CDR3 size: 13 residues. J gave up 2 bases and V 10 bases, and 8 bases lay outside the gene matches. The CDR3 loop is CANRQGVTYEQYF. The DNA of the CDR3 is TGTGCCAACAGGCAGGGGGTAACCTACGAGCAGTACTTC.

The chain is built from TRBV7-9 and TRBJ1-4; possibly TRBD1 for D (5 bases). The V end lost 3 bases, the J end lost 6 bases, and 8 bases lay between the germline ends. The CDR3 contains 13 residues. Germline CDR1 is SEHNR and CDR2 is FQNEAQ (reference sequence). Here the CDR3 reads CASSFGTDEKLFF. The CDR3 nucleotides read TGTGCCAGCAGCTTCGGGACGGATGAAAAACTGTTTTTT. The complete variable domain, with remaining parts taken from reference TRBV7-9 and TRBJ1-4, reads DTGVSQNPRHKITKRGQNVTFRCDPISEHNRLYWYRQTLGQGPEFLTYFQNEAQLEKSRLLSDRFSAERPKGSFSTLEIQRTEQGDSAMYLCASSFGTDEKLFFGSGTQLSVL.

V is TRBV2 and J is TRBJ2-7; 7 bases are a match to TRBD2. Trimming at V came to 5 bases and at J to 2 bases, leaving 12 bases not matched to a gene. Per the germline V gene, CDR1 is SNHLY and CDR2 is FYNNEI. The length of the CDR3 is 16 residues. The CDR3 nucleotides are TGTGCCAGCAGTAAGGGGCGGGAGTCCTTTGCCTACGAGCAGTACTTC. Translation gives CASSKGRESFAYEQYF.

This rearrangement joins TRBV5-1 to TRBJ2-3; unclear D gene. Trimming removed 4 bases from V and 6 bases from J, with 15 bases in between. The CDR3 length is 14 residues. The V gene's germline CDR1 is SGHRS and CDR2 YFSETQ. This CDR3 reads CASSMSARADTQYF. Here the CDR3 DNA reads TGCGCCAGCAGCATGTCAGCAAGAGCTGATACGCAGTATTTT.

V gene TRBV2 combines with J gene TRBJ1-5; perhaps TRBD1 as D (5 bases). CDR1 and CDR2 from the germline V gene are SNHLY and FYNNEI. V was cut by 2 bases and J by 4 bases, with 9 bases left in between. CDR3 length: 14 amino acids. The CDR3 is CASSERQLNQPQHF. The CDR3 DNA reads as TGTGCCAGCAGTGAAAGACAGTTGAATCAGCCCCAGCATTTT.

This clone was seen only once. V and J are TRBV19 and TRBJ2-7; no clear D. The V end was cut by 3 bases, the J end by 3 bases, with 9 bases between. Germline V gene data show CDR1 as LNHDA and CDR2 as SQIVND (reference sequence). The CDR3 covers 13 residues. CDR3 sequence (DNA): TGTGCCAGTAGTATTGGGCCGTTCTACGAGCAGTACTTC. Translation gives CASSIGPFYEQYF.

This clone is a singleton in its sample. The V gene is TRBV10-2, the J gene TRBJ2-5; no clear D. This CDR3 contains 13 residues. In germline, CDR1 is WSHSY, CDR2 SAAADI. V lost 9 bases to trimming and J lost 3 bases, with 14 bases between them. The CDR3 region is CASGVWAEETQYF. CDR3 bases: TGCGCCAGTGGAGTCTGGGCGGAAGAGACCCAGTACTTC.